This T cell receptor (beta chain) was retrieved from a study of sequential checkpoint blockade in melanoma (dated by TCRdb to 2018 to 2020). Broadly, across the study: In a 1:1 randomization, patients received either first-line nivolumab then ipilimumab (arm A) or ipilimumab then nivolumab (arm B). Both trial sequences were followed by maintenance nivolumab. DNA from about 100 melanoma tumor samples collected before treatment underwent TCRbeta immunosequencing. Matched tumor biopsies were taken from some 20 patients before treatment and at week 13, after single-agent nivolumab (arm A) or ipilimumab (arm B). In around 80% of the matched pre- and post-treatment tumor biopsy pairs, both biopsies came from the same lesion.

The CDR3 runs 16 residues from the cysteine to the phenylalanine. The read is trimmed to its CDR3 DNA, 48 bases read in frame from base 1. The trim is 7 bases for V and 7 bases for J, with a gap of 25 bases between the germline ends. CDR1 MNHGY and CDR2 SAAAGT are derived from the germline V gene. TCRbeta CDR3 regions were immunosequenced from genomic DNA with the immunoSEQ Assay. Before high-throughput sequencing, the genomic DNA was amplified using bias-controlled multiplex PCR. The original methods were these. To quantify the absolute abundance of each unique TCRbeta CDR3 region, the sequences were collapsed and filtered. Clonality, defined as 1 minus Pielou's evenness, was calculated using only productive rearrangements. Tumor T-cell fraction was calculated by normalizing TCRbeta template counts to usable DNA, which was estimated from several housekeeping genes. Clones with significantly greater frequencies in on-treatment versus baseline samples were identified using a previously published method. Held by TCRdb, this immuneACCESS table contains in-frame sequences only and omits some clones. Under half of the omission traces to an unresolved V gene where checked; the cause of the rest is unknown. V and J calls plus clone size are reproduced from that table; the DNA served to infer D and trimming. A total of around 35,000 clones appear in this sample, 32% of them only once. 1.6% of the sample lies in the top ten.

This clone turned up a few times. The antigen it binds to is not known. Base qualities are missing; no much larger clone stands one base away. Study-wide findings and limitations: Patients whose tumor T-cell fraction and clonality increased by week 13 were about 30 times more likely to achieve clinical benefit. Tumor T-cell fraction and clonality correlated with PD-L1 staining and CD8+ T-cell counts but not with mutational load. Within-arm analyses of tumor T-cell fraction were limited by small sample sizes and reduced statistical power. In the nivolumab-first arm (arm A), pretreatment tumor TIL clonality was associated with response (P = .04). Larger, independent patient cohorts are needed to validate the response-prediction model that combines TCR metrics and mutation burden.

The sample's treatment or condition label, decoded: randomized to nivolumab then ipilimumab (arm A) or the reverse (arm B). None of the patients in the trial had previously been given DNA-damaging chemotherapy. CheckMate 064, a randomized, open-label phase II trial of sequential checkpoint blockade, was the source of the samples, all of which came from patients with melanoma. Genomic DNA from formalin-fixed paraffin-embedded (FFPE) tissue samples was used for tumor TCR sequencing. This TCR derives from a human donor with melanoma. The sample here was tumor tissue (inferred from file names), taken from a patient given nivolumab and ipilimumab in sequence. Here the chain combines TRBV6-8 and TRBJ1-2; the D gene is perhaps TRBD1, from 5 matching bases. The CDR3 corresponds to CASKQGYPKEHSGYTF. The DNA sequence reads TGTGCCAGCAAGCAGGGCTACCCGAAGGAACATTCTGGCTACACCTTC.